The clone carrying this T cell receptor beta chain was counted at least ten times. The entry originates in a study of early T cells in non-severe SARS-CoV-2 infection. Separate cDNA molecules each had unique molecular identifiers attached to them. One entry per CDR3 protein, called by TCRdb with MiXCR from the 5' RACE reads. The sample lists about 56,000 distinct CDR3 sequences, 10% to 15% occurring once. This sequence originates from an adult who was a healthcare worker with PCR-confirmed SARS-CoV-2 infection or an uninfected control (not recorded which). Sequencing was carried out using whole blood.

CDR3: CASSLEFSGSDWSTQYF. CDR3 coding DNA: TGTGCCAGCAGCTTAGAGTTTAGCGGGAGTGATTGGAGTACGCAGTATTTT. The chain has TRBV11-2 and TRBJ2-3, with TRBD2 matching over 9 bases. This CDR3 has 17 amino acids. V lost 0 bases, J lost 8 bases, and 12 bases stayed unmatched. Germline V gene sequence: CDR1 SGHAT, CDR2 FQNNGV.